A single sample gave rise to the 4 T cell receptor beta chains below, sequenced in a study of technical replicates of blood from several donors. TCRdb keeps only in-frame clones here, not all; method: immunoSEQ multiplex PCR. Of tens of thousands of clones listed, 94% were seen once; the top ten hold over 0.25%. Input material: T cells isolated from PBMCs. The source is a human donor in good health.

The gene calls are TRBV27 and TRBJ2-3; TRBD2 is a possible D gene (5 bases). Deletions cut 0 bases from V and 2 bases from J, with 12 bases between. The CDR3 spans 16 residues. Germline CDR1 reads MNHEY; CDR2 reads SMNVEV (reference sequence). CDR3 loop: CASSLSLASYTDTQYF. The CDR3 nucleotides are TGTGCCAGCAGTTTATCCCTAGCCTCTTACACAGATACGCAGTATTTT.

J is TRBJ1-1 and V is TRBV29-1; the D is unclear. Germline loops: CDR1 SQVTM, CDR2 ANQGSEA. V was pared by 5 bases and J by 1 base, with 8 bases between. This CDR3 is 12 amino acids long. CDR3 nucleotide sequence: TGCAGCGTTAGCCGGGAGAACACTGAAGCTTTCTTT. It specifies CSVSRENTEAFF.

V gene TRBV5-8 combines with J gene TRBJ2-2; TRBD2 matches at 8 bases. CDR1 is SGHTS and CDR2 is YDEGEE in the germline V gene. The CDR3 spans 17 residues. The V segment lost 4 bases and the J segment 6 bases; nucleotides outside the gene matches: 14. The DNA for the CDR3 is TGTGCCAGCAGCCCGGAGGCTGGACTAGCAAGAGCCGGGGAGCTGTTTTTT. Translated, it gives CASSPEAGLARAGELFF.

V usage is TRBV7-6 and J usage is TRBJ2-5; unclear D gene. V lost 4 bases and J 2 bases, leaving 17 bases between the germline ends. Germline V gene sequence: CDR1 SGHVS, CDR2 FNYEAQ. The CDR3 spans 16 residues. CDR3 sequence reads: CASSSPGRLEQETQYF. CDR3 nucleotide sequence: TGTGCCAGCAGCTCCCCTGGCAGGTTAGAACAAGAGACCCAGTACTTC.